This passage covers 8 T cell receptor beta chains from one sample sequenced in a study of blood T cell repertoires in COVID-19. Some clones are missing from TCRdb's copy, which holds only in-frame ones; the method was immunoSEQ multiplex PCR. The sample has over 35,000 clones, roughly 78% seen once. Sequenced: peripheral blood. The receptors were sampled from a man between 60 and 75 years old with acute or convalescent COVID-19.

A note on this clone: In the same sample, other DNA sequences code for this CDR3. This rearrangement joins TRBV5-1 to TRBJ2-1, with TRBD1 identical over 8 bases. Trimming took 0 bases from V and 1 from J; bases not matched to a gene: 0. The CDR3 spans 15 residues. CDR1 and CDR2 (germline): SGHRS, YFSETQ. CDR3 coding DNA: TGCGCCAGCAGCTTGGGACAGGGGTCCTACAATGAGCAGTTCTTC. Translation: CASSLGQGSYNEQFF.

The DNA of the CDR3 is TGTGCCACCTCAGGGGGAGGAAATCAGCCCCAGCATTTT. This encodes CATSGGGNQPQHF. This chain joins TRBV24-1 and TRBJ1-5, with 7 bases identical to TRBD1. Germline CDR1 reads KGHDR; CDR2 reads SFDVKD. J lost 4 bases, V lost 9 bases, and 5 bases had no gene match. The length of the CDR3 is 13 residues.

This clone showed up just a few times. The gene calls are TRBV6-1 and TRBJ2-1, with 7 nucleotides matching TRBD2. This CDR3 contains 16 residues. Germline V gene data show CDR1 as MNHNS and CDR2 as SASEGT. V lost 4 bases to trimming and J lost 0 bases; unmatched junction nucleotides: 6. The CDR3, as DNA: TGTGCCAGCAGTGTTTTAGCGGGCAGCTCCTACAATGAGCAGTTCTTC. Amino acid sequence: CASSVLAGSSYNEQFF.

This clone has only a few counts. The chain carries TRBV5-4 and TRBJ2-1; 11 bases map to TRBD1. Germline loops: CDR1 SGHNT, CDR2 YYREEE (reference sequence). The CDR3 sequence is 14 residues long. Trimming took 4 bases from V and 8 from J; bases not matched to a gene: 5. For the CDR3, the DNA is TGTGCCAGCAGCCCTGGGACAGGGGGGTATGAGCAGTTCTTC. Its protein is CASSPGTGGYEQFF.

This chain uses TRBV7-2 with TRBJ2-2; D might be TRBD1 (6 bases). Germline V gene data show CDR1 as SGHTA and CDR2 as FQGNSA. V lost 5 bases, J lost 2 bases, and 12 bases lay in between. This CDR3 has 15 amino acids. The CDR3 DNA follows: TGTGCCAGCAGCGCCACGGGACAAAACACCGGGGAGCTGTTTTTT. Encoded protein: CASSATGQNTGELFF.

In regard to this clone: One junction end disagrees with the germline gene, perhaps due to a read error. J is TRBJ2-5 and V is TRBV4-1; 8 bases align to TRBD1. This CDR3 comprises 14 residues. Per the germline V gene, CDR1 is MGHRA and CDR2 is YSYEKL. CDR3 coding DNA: TGCGCCAGCAGCAAAGAGGGACAGGTAAAGACCCAGTACTTC. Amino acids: CASSKEGQVKTQYF.

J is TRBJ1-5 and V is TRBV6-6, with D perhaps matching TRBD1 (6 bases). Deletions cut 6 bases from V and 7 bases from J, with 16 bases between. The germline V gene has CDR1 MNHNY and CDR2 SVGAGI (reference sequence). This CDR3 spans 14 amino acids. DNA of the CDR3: TGTGCCAGCAGGAGGGACATCCCATGGCAGCCCCAGCATTTT. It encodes CASRRDIPWQPQHF.

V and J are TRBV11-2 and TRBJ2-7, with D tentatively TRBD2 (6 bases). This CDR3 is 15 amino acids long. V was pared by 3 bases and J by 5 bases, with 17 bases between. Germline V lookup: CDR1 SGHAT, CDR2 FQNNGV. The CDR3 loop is CASSFLGTQIDEQYF. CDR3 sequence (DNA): TGTGCCAGCAGCTTTCTTGGGACTCAAATCGACGAGCAGTACTTC.